This T cell receptor (beta chain) was profiled in a study of T cells in Graves' hyperthyroidism and ophthalmopathy (dated by TCRdb to about 2019). Regarding the study in general: Peripheral blood was collected at initial diagnosis, before any treatment. A discovery cohort of approximately 100 patients, approximately 45 with Graves' ophthalmopathy and 57 with stable Graves' hyperthyroidism, was used to find distinguishing TCR V-J signatures. Prospective prediction of ophthalmopathy was tested in an independent validation cohort of 18 to 20 hyperthyroidism patients and 17 patients who later progressed to ophthalmopathy. The 100 discovery patients were divided at random into training and test sets in a 7:3 ratio. Thyroid tissue and blood T-cell repertoires from about 6 Graves' hyperthyroidism patients were also compared in the study. After sampling, hyperthyroidism patients received methimazole starting at 30 mg daily, and ophthalmopathy patients received high-dose intravenous methylprednisolone. According to the paper, TCR Vbeta CDR3 sequencing was carried out on about 140 peripheral blood samples, which came from around 43 ophthalmopathy, about 75 hyperthyroidism and roughly 17 progressor patients.

The TCR beta CDR3 regions were amplified from RNA transcripts. For the first round of RT-PCR on the TCR CDR3, the HTBI primer set was used together with the Qiagen OneStep RT-PCR kit. Libraries were constructed in a second round of multiplex PCR, after which size selection and purification were carried out. The libraries were sequenced on an Illumina HiSeq2000 using paired-end 100 bp reads. The authors' analysis ran thus. SOAPnuke was used to process the raw data, removing reads that contained adapters or uncalled bases, had a mean Phred below 15, or lacked an exact match to the constant primer or identifier. High-quality paired reads were merged using COPE v1.2.5, and each unique nucleotide sequence was defined as a clonotype. Clonotypes were aligned to IMGT TRBV, TRBD and TRBJ reference segments using MiTCR v1.1. The analysis included only V-J combinations with a frequency above 0.0001, which together covered 98% to 99.2% of the repertoires. The TCS score was defined as the ratio of F50 (clonal expansion) to E x V (chaos), calculated using BLOSUM62-based TCRdist between CDR3 peptides within each V-J. Welch's t-statistics and random forest reduced just over 500 V-J features to 10 to 15, which were used in a naive Bayes classifier (R e1071). TCRdb reprocessed the public reads (quality trimming at Q25 with fastp, clone calling with MiXCR) and kept in-frame beta chains. Under each unique CDR3 protein, matching rows form one entry showing the most common genes and DNA. TCRdb, rather than the study authors, made the V and J calls. The sample table holds more than 300,000 distinct CDR3 sequences, of which about 14% were seen once. The ten most abundant clones make up roughly 21% of the sample.

As for this clonotype: Its antigen target is currently unknown. The sample holds no much larger clone one base away, and base qualities are not on file.

Ophthalmopathy patients had moderately to severely active disease, with a Clinical Activity Score of 3 or more, a NOSPECS grade of 4 or more, and a disease duration of less than 3 months. Exclusion was applied to patients with uncontrolled infections, other autoimmune diseases, pregnancy or lactation. Diagnoses were established on the basis of clinical symptoms, serum thyroxine and TRAb, thyroid ultrasound, and orbital computed tomography. PBMCs were isolated from 10 ml of fresh peripheral blood by Ficoll-Paque density gradient centrifugation. Total RNA was extracted with Trizol reagent, and quality was checked on an Agilent 2100 Bioanalyzer. Overall study results and their limits: Most expanded thyroid clonotypes (frequency above 0.001) were also detected in blood, suggesting blood repertoires may reflect thyroid immune responses. Ophthalmopathy was separated from stable hyperthyroidism by a 13 V-J signature model, with approximately 90% sensitivity and about 81% specificity obtained in cross-validation and 80%/75% obtained in testing. No statistical method was used to fix the sample size in advance, and group allocation was not hidden from the investigators. In validation, progression to ophthalmopathy was predicted by the model with almost 71% sensitivity and nearly 75% specificity, a median of 6.5 months before onset.

The receptor comes from a woman aged 25 to 39 with Graves' ophthalmopathy. Specimen: blood.

The CDR3 region reads CASSHPLDGGGSGANVLTF. The nucleotide sequence is given as TGCGCCAGCAGCCACCCCCTGGACGGGGGGGGGTCTGGGGCCAACGTCCTGACTTTC. The sequence joins TRBV4-1 to TRBJ2-6; 8 bases in between match TRBD2. Compared with germline, V lacks 3 bases and J lacks 1 base; bases without a gene match: 11. The cysteine opens and the phenylalanine closes a CDR3 of 19 amino acids. Of the read, only the CDR3 DNA is kept; its 57 bases are in frame from base 1. The germline V gene sets CDR1 to MGHRA and CDR2 to YSYEKL.